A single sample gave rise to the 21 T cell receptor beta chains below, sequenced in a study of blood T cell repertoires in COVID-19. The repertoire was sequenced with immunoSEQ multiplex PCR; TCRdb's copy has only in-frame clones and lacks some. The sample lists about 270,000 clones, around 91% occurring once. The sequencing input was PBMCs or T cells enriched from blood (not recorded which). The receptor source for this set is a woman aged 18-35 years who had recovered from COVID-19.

The CDR3 is CASSLQGHSYEQYF. In DNA, the CDR3 is TGTGCCAGCAGCTTACAGGGGCACTCCTACGAGCAGTACTTC. This rearrangement joins TRBV7-2 to TRBJ2-7, with D perhaps TRBD1 (6 bases). The V and J ends lost 2 bases and 0 bases respectively, with 8 bases between them. This CDR3 has 14 residues. CDR1 is SGHTA, CDR2 FQGNSA, per germline. Together with reference TRBV7-2 and TRBJ2-7, the CDR3 gives the full variable domain: GAGVSQSPSNKVTEKGKDVELRCDPISGHTALYWYRQSLGQGLEFLIYFQGNSAPDKSGLPSDRFSAERTGGSVSTLTIQRTQQEDSAVYLCASSLQGHSYEQYFGPGTRLTVT.

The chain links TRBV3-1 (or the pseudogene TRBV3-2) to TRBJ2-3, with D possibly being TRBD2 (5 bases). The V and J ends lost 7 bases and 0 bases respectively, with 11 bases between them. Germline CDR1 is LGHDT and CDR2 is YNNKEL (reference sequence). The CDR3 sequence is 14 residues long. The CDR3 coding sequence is TGTGCCAGCATGCCGGGGTATAGCACAGATACGCAGTATTTT. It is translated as CASMPGYSTDTQYF.

This CDR3 is CASSVGTSGGETQYF. As DNA, the CDR3 is TGTGCCAGCAGCGTTGGGACCTCCGGGGGAGAGACCCAGTACTTC. This chain joins TRBV9 and TRBJ2-5; D perhaps matches TRBD2 (6 bases). The CDR3 spans 15 residues. CDR1 is SGDLS and CDR2 is YYNGEE in the germline V gene. Trimming took 2 bases from V and 4 from J, leaving 15 bases between them.

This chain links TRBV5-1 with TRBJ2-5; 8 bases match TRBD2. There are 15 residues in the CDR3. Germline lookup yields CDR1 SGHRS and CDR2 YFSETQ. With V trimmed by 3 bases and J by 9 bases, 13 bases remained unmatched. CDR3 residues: CASSSQRGPSGAQYF. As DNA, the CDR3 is TGCGCCAGCAGCTCTCAGCGGGGGCCCTCCGGGGCCCAGTACTTC.

In DNA form, the CDR3 reads TGTGCCAGTAGTATAGAGGTTCGGGGGAGCGAGCAGTACTTC. Translated: CASSIEVRGSEQYF. The chain has TRBV19 and TRBJ2-7, with D tentatively TRBD2 (6 bases). Germline V gives CDR1 LNHDA, CDR2 SQIVND (reference sequence). The CDR3 covers 14 residues. V lost 0 bases and J lost 6, with 12 bases in between.

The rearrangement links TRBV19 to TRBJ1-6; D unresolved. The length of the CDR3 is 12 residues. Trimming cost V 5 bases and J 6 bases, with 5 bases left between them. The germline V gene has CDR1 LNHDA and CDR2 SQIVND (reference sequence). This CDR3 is CASSYSNSPLHF. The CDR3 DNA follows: TGTGCCAGTAGTTATTCTAATTCACCCCTCCACTTT.

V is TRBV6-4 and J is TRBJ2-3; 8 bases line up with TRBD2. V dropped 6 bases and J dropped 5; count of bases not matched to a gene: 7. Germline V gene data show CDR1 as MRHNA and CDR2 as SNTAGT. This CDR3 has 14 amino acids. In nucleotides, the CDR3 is TGTGCCAGCAGCTTGACGGGGGGGCTAGATACGCAGTATTTT. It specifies CASSLTGGLDTQYF.

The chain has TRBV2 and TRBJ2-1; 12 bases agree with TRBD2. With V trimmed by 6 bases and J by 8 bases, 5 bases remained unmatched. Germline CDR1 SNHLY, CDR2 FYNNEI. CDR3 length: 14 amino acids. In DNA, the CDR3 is TGTGCCAGCAGGGCTAGCGGGGGGGCCGATGAGCAGTTCTTC. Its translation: CASRASGGADEQFF.

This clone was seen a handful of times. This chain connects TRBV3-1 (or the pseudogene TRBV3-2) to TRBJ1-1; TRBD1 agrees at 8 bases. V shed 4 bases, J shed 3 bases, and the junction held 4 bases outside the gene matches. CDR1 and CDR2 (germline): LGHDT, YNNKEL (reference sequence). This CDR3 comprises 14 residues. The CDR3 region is CASSPRDRHTEAFF. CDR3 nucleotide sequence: TGTGCCAGCAGCCCTCGGGACAGGCACACTGAAGCTTTCTTT.

The CDR3 here is CASSLRTGGEKLFF. In DNA, the CDR3 is TGTGCCAGCAGCTTACGCACAGGGGGGGAAAAACTGTTTTTT. The chain recombines TRBV11-2 with TRBJ1-4; 8 positions match TRBD1. V lost 2 bases to trimming and J lost 8 bases; unmatched junction nucleotides: 4. The CDR3 covers 14 residues. Germline values: CDR1 SGHAT, CDR2 FQNNGV.

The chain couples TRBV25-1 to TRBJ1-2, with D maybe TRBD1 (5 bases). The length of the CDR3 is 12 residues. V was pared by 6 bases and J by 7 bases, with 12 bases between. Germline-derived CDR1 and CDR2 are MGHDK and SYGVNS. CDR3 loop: CASSPGGGGYTF. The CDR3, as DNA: TGTGCCAGCAGCCCCGGGGGTGGTGGCTACACCTTC.

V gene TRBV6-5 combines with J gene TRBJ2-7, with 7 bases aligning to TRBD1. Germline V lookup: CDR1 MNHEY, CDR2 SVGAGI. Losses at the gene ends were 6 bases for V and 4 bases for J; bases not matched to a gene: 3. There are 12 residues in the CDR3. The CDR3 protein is CASRSQGYEQYF. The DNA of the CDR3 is TGTGCCAGCAGATCACAGGGGTACGAGCAGTACTTC.

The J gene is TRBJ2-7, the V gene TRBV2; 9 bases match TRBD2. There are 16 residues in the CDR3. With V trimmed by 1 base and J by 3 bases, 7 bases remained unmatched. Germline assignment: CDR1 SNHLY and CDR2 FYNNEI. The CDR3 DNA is TGTGCCAGCAGTGAAGTGCCGCTTAGCGGGGGCTACGAGCAGTACTTC. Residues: CASSEVPLSGGYEQYF.

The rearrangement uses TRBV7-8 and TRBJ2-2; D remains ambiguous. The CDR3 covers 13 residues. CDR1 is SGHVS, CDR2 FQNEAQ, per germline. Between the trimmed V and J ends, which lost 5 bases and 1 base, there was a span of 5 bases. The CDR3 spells CASSPGNTGELFF. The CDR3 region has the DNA TGTGCCAGCAGCCCAGGGAACACCGGGGAGCTGTTTTTT.

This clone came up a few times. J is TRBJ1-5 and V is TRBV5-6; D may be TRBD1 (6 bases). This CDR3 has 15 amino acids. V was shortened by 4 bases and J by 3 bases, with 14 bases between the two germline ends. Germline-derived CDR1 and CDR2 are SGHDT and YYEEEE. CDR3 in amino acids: CASSRRGAINQPQHF. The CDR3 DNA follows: TGTGCCAGCAGCCGCCGGGGGGCGATCAATCAGCCCCAGCATTTT.

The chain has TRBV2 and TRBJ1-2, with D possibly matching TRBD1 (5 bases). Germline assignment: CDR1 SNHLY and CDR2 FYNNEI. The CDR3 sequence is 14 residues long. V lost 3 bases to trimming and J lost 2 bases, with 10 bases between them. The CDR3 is CASSEKGLNYGYTF. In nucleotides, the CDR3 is TGTGCCAGCAGTGAGAAGGGACTGAACTATGGCTACACCTTC.

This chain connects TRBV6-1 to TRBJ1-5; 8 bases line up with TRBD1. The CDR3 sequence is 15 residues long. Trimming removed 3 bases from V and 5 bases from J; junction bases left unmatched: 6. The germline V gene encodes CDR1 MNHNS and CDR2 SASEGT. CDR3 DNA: TGTGCCAGCAGTGAGGACAGGGTCACGTATCAGCCCCAGCATTTT. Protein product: CASSEDRVTYQPQHF.

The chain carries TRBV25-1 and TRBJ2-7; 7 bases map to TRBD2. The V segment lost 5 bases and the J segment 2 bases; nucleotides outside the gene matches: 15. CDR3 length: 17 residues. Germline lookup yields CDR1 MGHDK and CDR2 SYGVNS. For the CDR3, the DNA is TGTGCCAGCAGTCCCCCGATGGGGTCAGCGGGGACCTACGAGCAGTACTTC. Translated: CASSPPMGSAGTYEQYF.

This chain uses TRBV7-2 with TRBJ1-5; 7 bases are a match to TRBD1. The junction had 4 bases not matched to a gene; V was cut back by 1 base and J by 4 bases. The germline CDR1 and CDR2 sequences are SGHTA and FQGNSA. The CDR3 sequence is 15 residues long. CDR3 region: CASSLGQGLNQPQHF. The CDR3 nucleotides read TGTGCCAGCAGCTTAGGACAGGGCTTGAATCAGCCCCAGCATTTT.

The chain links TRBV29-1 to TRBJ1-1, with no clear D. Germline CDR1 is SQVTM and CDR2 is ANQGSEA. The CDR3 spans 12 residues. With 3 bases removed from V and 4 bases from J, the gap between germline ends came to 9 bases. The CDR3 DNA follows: TGCAGCGTTGAGGGCAGACCCACTGAAGCTTTCTTT. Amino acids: CSVEGRPTEAFF.

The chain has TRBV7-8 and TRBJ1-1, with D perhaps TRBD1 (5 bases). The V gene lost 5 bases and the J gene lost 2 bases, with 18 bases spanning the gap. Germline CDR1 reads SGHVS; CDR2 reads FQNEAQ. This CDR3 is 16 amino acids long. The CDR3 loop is CASSLGTPGVNTEAFF. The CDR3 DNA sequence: TGTGCCAGCAGCCTTGGGACTCCGGGGGTCAACACTGAAGCTTTCTTT.